A selection of T cell receptor beta chains follows, all from one sample in a study of blood T cell repertoires in COVID-19. TCRdb's copy holds only in-frame clones and misses some; the assay was immunoSEQ multiplex PCR. Of 85,000 to 95,000 clones detected, approximately 87% appear once; the ten largest clones hold 6% to 9.5%. Sequenced sample: peripheral blood. The receptors derive from a human donor with acute or convalescent COVID-19. The donor label of this sample is uncertain. CDR3s include the opening cysteine and the closing phenylalanine or tryptophan. Each record gives: V gene, J gene, D gene, clone size, CDR3 length, CDR3 protein, CDR3 DNA. The D gene is left open where the match is weak. Clone size is given for some rows only: seen once, a few or many times, or a class if the clone is expanded.

v_gene: TRBV19; j_gene: TRBJ1-5; d_gene: TRBD1; abundance: -; len: 15; CDR3aa: CASRGGFLGNQPQHF; CDR3nt: TGTGCCAGTCGAGGGGGCTTCCTAGGCAATCAGCCCCAGCATTTT
v_gene: TRBV29-1; j_gene: TRBJ1-5; d_gene: -; abundance: once; len: 13; CDR3aa: CSVEEGGNQPQHF; CDR3nt: TGCAGCGTTGAGGAGGGGGGGAATCAGCCCCAGCATTTT
v_gene: TRBV11-2; j_gene: TRBJ1-3; d_gene: -; abundance: -; len: 14; CDR3aa: CASSPVTERNTIYF; CDR3nt: TGTGCCAGCAGCCCGGTGACAGAGCGAAACACCATATATTTT
v_gene: TRBV27; j_gene: TRBJ1-5; d_gene: -; abundance: -; len: 15; CDR3aa: CASSAGVVGNQPQHF; CDR3nt: TGTGCCAGCAGTGCAGGGGTGGTTGGCAATCAGCCCCAGCATTTT
v_gene: TRBV5-1; j_gene: TRBJ1-1; d_gene: TRBD1; abundance: -; len: 14; CDR3aa: CASSSMTGAVEAFF; CDR3nt: TGCGCCAGCAGCTCGATGACAGGGGCCGTTGAAGCTTTCTTT
v_gene: TRBV18; j_gene: TRBJ1-1; d_gene: -; abundance: -; len: 14; CDR3aa: CASSPPGPQAEAFF; CDR3nt: TGTGCCAGCTCACCACCGGGTCCACAGGCTGAAGCTTTCTTT
v_gene: TRBV3-1/TRBV3-2; j_gene: TRBJ1-5; d_gene: -; abundance: few; len: 17; CDR3aa: CASSYTPRGRQNQPQHF; CDR3nt: TGTGCCAGCAGCTATACCCCCCGAGGAAGGCAAAATCAGCCCCAGCATTTT
v_gene: TRBV5-1; j_gene: TRBJ2-3; d_gene: TRBD1; abundance: -; len: 19; CDR3aa: CASSPRRDRGAYGADTQYF; CDR3nt: TGCGCCAGCAGCCCCCGCCGGGACAGGGGAGCTTATGGGGCAGATACGCAGTATTTT
v_gene: TRBV27; j_gene: TRBJ1-4; d_gene: TRBD1; abundance: -; len: 14; CDR3aa: CASSRQGAFEKLFF; CDR3nt: TGTGCCAGCAGCCGACAGGGAGCTTTTGAAAAACTGTTTTTT
v_gene: TRBV30; j_gene: TRBJ1-6; d_gene: -; abundance: -; len: 13; CDR3aa: CAWRDTTYSPLHF; CDR3nt: TGTGCCTGGAGGGACACTACTTATTCACCCCTCCACTTT
v_gene: TRBV28; j_gene: TRBJ1-1; d_gene: -; abundance: -; len: 14; CDR3aa: CASSRRGGGSEAFF; CDR3nt: TGTGCCAGCAGTCGTAGAGGGGGTGGGTCTGAAGCTTTCTTT
v_gene: TRBV21-1; j_gene: TRBJ1-2; d_gene: -; abundance: -; len: 18; CDR3aa: CASSKVAHGGGGGYGYTF; CDR3nt: TGTGCCAGCAGCAAAGTGGCCCACGGCGGAGGGGGGGGATATGGCTACACCTTC
v_gene: TRBV29-1; j_gene: TRBJ2-3; d_gene: -; abundance: -; len: 13; CDR3aa: CSVEQGGTDTQYF; CDR3nt: TGCAGCGTTGAACAGGGCGGCACAGATACGCAGTATTTT
v_gene: TRBV28; j_gene: TRBJ2-5; d_gene: TRBD1; abundance: once; len: 15; CDR3aa: CASSTRDRGSETQYF; CDR3nt: TGTGCCAGCAGCACCCGGGACAGGGGGTCGGAGACCCAGTACTTC
v_gene: TRBV12-3/TRBV12-4; j_gene: TRBJ1-6; d_gene: -; abundance: -; len: 13; CDR3aa: CASSLGGLSPLHF; CDR3nt: TGTGCCAGCAGTTTGGGGGGGCTATCACCCCTCCACTTT
v_gene: TRBV24-1; j_gene: TRBJ2-2; d_gene: TRBD2; abundance: -; len: 17; CDR3aa: CATSDFPGGANTGELFF; CDR3nt: TGTGCCACCAGTGATTTCCCCGGGGGGGCGAACACCGGGGAGCTGTTTTTT
v_gene: TRBV28; j_gene: TRBJ2-2; d_gene: -; abundance: -; len: 15; CDR3aa: CASSFLRGDTGELFF; CDR3nt: TGTGCCAGCAGTTTTCTGCGAGGCGACACCGGGGAGCTGTTTTTT
v_gene: TRBV29-1; j_gene: TRBJ2-5; d_gene: TRBD2; abundance: -; len: 16; CDR3aa: CSVWTSGGGSSETQYF; CDR3nt: TGCAGCGTTTGGACTAGCGGGGGGGGTTCCTCGGAGACCCAGTACTTC
v_gene: TRBV10-3; j_gene: TRBJ2-5; d_gene: TRBD1; abundance: once; len: 16; CDR3aa: CAISELGTGGRETQYF; CDR3nt: TGTGCCATCAGTGAGTTAGGGACAGGGGGGAGAGAGACCCAGTACTTC
v_gene: TRBV7-7; j_gene: TRBJ2-2; d_gene: TRBD1; abundance: -; len: 16; CDR3aa: CASSLAQGANTGELFF; CDR3nt: TGTGCTAGCAGCTTAGCGCAGGGGGCGAACACCGGGGAGCTGTTTTTT
v_gene: TRBV7-6; j_gene: TRBJ1-3; d_gene: -; abundance: -; len: 14; CDR3aa: CASSPRYSGNTIYF; CDR3nt: TGTGCCAGCAGCCCCAGGTACTCTGGAAACACCATATATTTT
v_gene: TRBV11-2; j_gene: TRBJ2-3; d_gene: -; abundance: -; len: 15; CDR3aa: CASSQLAASTDTQYF; CDR3nt: TGTGCCAGCAGCCAACTGGCGGCTAGCACAGATACGCAGTATTTT
v_gene: TRBV20-1; j_gene: TRBJ2-1; d_gene: TRBD2; abundance: once; len: 17; CDR3aa: CSASTSGGARSYNEQFF; CDR3nt: TGCAGTGCTAGTACTAGCGGGGGGGCCAGGTCCTACAATGAGCAGTTCTTC
v_gene: TRBV6-5; j_gene: TRBJ2-7; d_gene: -; abundance: -; len: 16; CDR3aa: CASSYTDTPSSYEQYF; CDR3nt: TGTGCCAGCAGTTACACTGACACCCCCAGCTCCTACGAGCAGTACTTC
v_gene: TRBV6-5; j_gene: TRBJ1-2; d_gene: -; abundance: -; len: 14; CDR3aa: CASSYGQSNYGYTF; CDR3nt: TGTGCCAGCAGTTACGGGCAGTCTAACTATGGCTACACCTTC
v_gene: TRBV3-1/TRBV3-2; j_gene: TRBJ2-2; d_gene: TRBD2; abundance: -; len: 15; CDR3aa: CASSRSGGAPGELFF; CDR3nt: TGTGCCAGCAGCCGGAGCGGGGGGGCCCCCGGGGAGCTGTTTTTT
v_gene: TRBV19; j_gene: TRBJ1-5; d_gene: TRBD1; abundance: few; len: 19; CDR3aa: CASSPRGQGIGGSNQPQHF; CDR3nt: TGTGCCAGTAGTCCCCGGGGACAGGGGATAGGTGGTAGCAATCAGCCCCAGCATTTT
v_gene: TRBV30; j_gene: TRBJ2-7; d_gene: TRBD2; abundance: -; len: 16; CDR3aa: CAWSPGLAGASYEQYF; CDR3nt: TGTGCCTGGAGCCCCGGACTAGCGGGGGCTTCCTACGAGCAGTACTTC
v_gene: TRBV20-1; j_gene: TRBJ2-1; d_gene: -; abundance: -; len: 15; CDR3aa: CSASDGGARLVGQFF; CDR3nt: TGCAGTGCTAGTGACGGTGGGGCGCGGCTAGTAGGGCAGTTCTTC
v_gene: TRBV18; j_gene: TRBJ2-3; d_gene: -; abundance: -; len: 11; CDR3aa: CASSYTDTQYF; CDR3nt: TGTGCCAGCTCCTACACAGATACGCAGTATTTT
v_gene: TRBV18; j_gene: TRBJ2-7; d_gene: -; abundance: -; len: 14; CDR3aa: CASSPPTRTYEQYF; CDR3nt: TGTGCCAGCTCACCACCGACGAGGACCTACGAGCAGTACTTC
v_gene: TRBV28; j_gene: TRBJ2-7; d_gene: TRBD2; abundance: -; len: 17; CDR3aa: CASSPYPAGGGSYEQYF; CDR3nt: TGTGCCAGCAGTCCCTACCCAGCGGGGGGGGGCTCCTACGAGCAGTACTTC
v_gene: TRBV4-2; j_gene: TRBJ2-1; d_gene: TRBD2; abundance: -; len: 17; CDR3aa: CASSQASVIAGGPGQFF; CDR3nt: TGTGCCAGCAGCCAAGCCTCCGTGATAGCGGGGGGGCCAGGGCAGTTCTTC
v_gene: TRBV5-8; j_gene: TRBJ2-5; d_gene: TRBD1; abundance: -; len: 16; CDR3aa: CASSLLGGADQETQYF; CDR3nt: TGTGCCAGCAGCTTATTAGGGGGCGCGGATCAAGAGACCCAGTACTTC
v_gene: TRBV4-1; j_gene: TRBJ2-1; d_gene: -; abundance: -; len: 15; CDR3aa: CASSQALGFGNEQFF; CDR3nt: TGCGCCAGCAGCCAAGCCCTAGGATTTGGCAATGAGCAGTTCTTC
v_gene: TRBV24-1; j_gene: TRBJ2-2; d_gene: -; abundance: -; len: 11; CDR3aa: CATGVTGELFF; CDR3nt: TGTGCCACGGGCGTAACCGGGGAGCTGTTTTTT
v_gene: TRBV7-8; j_gene: TRBJ2-7; d_gene: TRBD2; abundance: -; len: 18; CDR3aa: CASSLQRSGGWGQYEQYF; CDR3nt: TGTGCCAGCAGCTTACAGCGTAGCGGGGGGTGGGGCCAATACGAGCAGTACTTC
v_gene: TRBV6-1; j_gene: TRBJ1-5; d_gene: -; abundance: -; len: 14; CDR3aa: CASSETQTIPPQHF; CDR3nt: TGTGCCAGCAGTGAAACCCAGACAATCCCCCCCCAGCATTTT
v_gene: TRBV9; j_gene: TRBJ1-5; d_gene: TRBD1; abundance: -; len: 15; CDR3aa: CASSAGQGINQPQHF; CDR3nt: TGTGCCAGCAGCGCTGGACAGGGTATCAATCAGCCCCAGCATTTT
v_gene: TRBV10-3; j_gene: TRBJ1-4; d_gene: -; abundance: once; len: 15; CDR3aa: CAISESKGADEKLFF; CDR3nt: TGTGCCATCAGTGAGTCGAAAGGGGCGGACGAAAAACTGTTTTTT
v_gene: TRBV11-2; j_gene: TRBJ2-7; d_gene: TRBD1; abundance: -; len: 11; CDR3aa: CALGTAYEQYF; CDR3nt: TGTGCCCTTGGGACAGCCTACGAGCAGTACTTC
v_gene: TRBV11-1; j_gene: TRBJ1-6; d_gene: TRBD1; abundance: -; len: 16; CDR3aa: CASSPRGTGRTSPLHF; CDR3nt: TGTGCCAGCAGCCCCCGGGGGACAGGCCGGACTTCACCCCTCCACTTT
v_gene: TRBV5-1; j_gene: TRBJ1-2; d_gene: -; abundance: -; len: 15; CDR3aa: CASSQFGRDYYGYTF; CDR3nt: TGCGCCAGCAGCCAATTTGGACGGGATTACTATGGCTACACCTTC
v_gene: TRBV4-3; j_gene: TRBJ1-4; d_gene: -; abundance: -; len: 15; CDR3aa: CASSPSQTTNEKLFF; CDR3nt: TGCGCCAGCAGTCCATCACAGACAACTAATGAAAAACTGTTTTTT
v_gene: TRBV5-1; j_gene: TRBJ1-6; d_gene: -; abundance: -; len: 16; CDR3aa: CASSQGGRGWNSPLHF; CDR3nt: TGCGCCAGCAGCCAAGGGGGAAGGGGTTGGAATTCACCCCTCCACTTT
v_gene: TRBV6-6; j_gene: TRBJ1-2; d_gene: -; abundance: -; len: 14; CDR3aa: CASNTGSSNYGYTF; CDR3nt: TGTGCCAGCAACACAGGGTCCTCTAACTATGGCTACACCTTC
v_gene: TRBV7-2; j_gene: TRBJ2-5; d_gene: -; abundance: -; len: 13; CDR3aa: CASSFLRQETQYF; CDR3nt: TGTGCCAGCAGCTTTCTGCGGCAAGAGACCCAGTACTTC
v_gene: TRBV7-9; j_gene: TRBJ1-2; d_gene: TRBD1; abundance: -; len: 14; CDR3aa: CASSLTGAGYGYTF; CDR3nt: TGTGCCAGCAGCTTGACAGGGGCCGGCTATGGCTACACCTTC
v_gene: TRBV3-1/TRBV3-2; j_gene: TRBJ2-7; d_gene: TRBD1; abundance: once; len: 15; CDR3aa: CASSRPDRALYEQYF; CDR3nt: TGTGCCAGCAGCCGCCCGGACAGGGCATTATACGAGCAGTACTTC
v_gene: TRBV7-3; j_gene: TRBJ1-1; d_gene: -; abundance: -; len: 14; CDR3aa: CASSRDRMNTEAFF; CDR3nt: TGTGCCAGCAGCCGTGACAGAATGAACACTGAAGCTTTCTTT